This T cell receptor beta chain came from a study of neoadjuvant anti-PD-1 for oral cavity cancer. Time point given: after neoadjuvant nivolumab, at surgical resection. These newly diagnosed stage II-IVA oral cavity squamous cell carcinoma patients had no prior systemic or radiation treatment. Trimming removed 2 bases at V and 6 bases at J, with 8 bases between. Germline lookup yields CDR1 SSHAT and CDR2 FNYEAQ (reference sequence). This CDR3 region has 13 residues. Study conclusions and caveats: Higher pretreatment Treg/Th17 ratios tracked higher pretreatment blood clonality.

Sequencing used immunoSEQ multiplex PCR; TCRdb keeps in-frame clones, though not all of them. The repertoire includes around 67,000 clones, about nine tenths of them detected once, and 2.5% to 3% sits in the top ten. About this clone itself: The target antigen is unknown.

This clonotype was sampled from a person between 40 and 85 years old with oral cavity squamous cell carcinoma. The chain recombines TRBV7-7 with TRBJ2-1, with D uncertain. The sample consisted of PBMCs, taken after nivolumab (anti-PD-1) treatment. For the CDR3, the DNA is TGTGCCAGCAGCTTATCTCCAGCCAATGAGCAGTTCTTC. Its translation is CASSLSPANEQFF.